The T cell receptor (beta chain) described here comes from a study of T cell responses to AZD1222 COVID-19 vaccine. J was trimmed by 4 bases and V by 2 bases; bases with no gene match: 13. The V gene's germline CDR1 is MDHEN and CDR2 SYDVKM. CDR3 length: 17 amino acids. Sequencing was performed with immunoSEQ multiplex PCR; in TCRdb, only in-frame clones are kept and a portion is missing. The data hold under 85,000 clones, with 70% to 90% observed a single time. This chain uses TRBV28 with TRBJ2-7; 8 nucleotides line up with TRBD1. The sample was peripheral blood, taken on day 0 of AZD1222 vaccination. This clonotype was sampled from an adult in good health. CDR3 bases: TGTGCCAGCAGTTTAGCTCGGAGGACAGGGAGTCGATACGAGCAGTACTTC. It encodes CASSLARRTGSRYEQYF.